This TCR beta chain is drawn from a study of blood T cell repertoires in COVID-19. As for the study in general: Material from acute and convalescent COVID-19 was sourced from the United States, Italy and Spain. Sources were T cells, B-cell-depleted T cells, or PBMCs; the material itself was cDNA or gDNA.

As handled by the study authors: Nucleated cell number was recorded as an estimate derived from reference gene primer amplification. The protocol was immunoSEQ multiplex PCR, while the TCRdb copy is restricted to in-frame clones and leaves out a portion. That table supplies the V and J calls and clone size; D and trimming were determined from the DNA. Among approximately 210,000 clones listed, 88% were seen once. The CDR3 is 15 residues long. V gave up 3 bases and J gave up 8 bases; unmatched junction bases: 7. Germline CDR1 is SGHTA and CDR2 is FQGNSA. Sequences were obtained from peripheral blood. V and J are TRBV7-2 and TRBJ2-1, with 10 bases that match TRBD2. The clonotype originates from a woman between 35 and 50 years old who had recovered from COVID-19. DNA for the CDR3: TGTGCCAGCAGCTTTCGGCTAGCGGGAGTAGATGAGCAGTTCTTC. Protein: CASSFRLAGVDEQFF.